The present T cell receptor beta chain was sequenced within a study of T-cell reconstitution after alpha-beta-depleted transplantation in children (dated by TCRdb to the mid-2010s). Turning to the overall study: Using TCR repertoire profiling, the study quantitatively followed how T-cell immune reconstitution unfolded in children after TCRalphabeta/CD19-depleted allogeneic hematopoietic cell transplantation. The full study reports these points: About two months after transplant, the apparently early recovery of alphabetaT-cell counts reportedly depended on just several hundred clones that had expanded rapidly and came from non-depleted graft cells. In some patients, the high TCRbeta diversity seen at day 60 was put down to recipient T cells and intrathymic progenitors that had survived conditioning. The frequencies of hyperexpanded clones fell over the following months, and after one year, T-cell counts and TCRbeta diversity were mostly attributed to newly produced T cells.

This specimen's treatment or condition label, per the study, means: allogeneic hematopoietic cell transplantation with graft depleted of TCRalphabeta T cells and CD19 B cells. The transplant recipients were children given TCRalphabeta/CD19-depleted allogeneic hematopoietic cell grafts. With regard to this clonotype: Its antigen is not yet known. A much larger clone is a single base away; this may be a read error.

The CDR3 measures 12 amino acids from cysteine to phenylalanine. CDR3 DNA is the only sequence kept; it has 36 bases, read in frame from the first base. The germline V gene encodes CDR1 DFQATT and CDR2 SNEGSKA (reference sequence). Libraries were constructed by PCR. This sample was sequenced with an Illumina HiSeq 2500. To normalize quantification of the TCRbeta repertoire, the TCR libraries were built with molecular barcoding that relied on unique molecular identifiers. In TCRdb, the public reads were trimmed at Q25 with fastp and aligned with MiXCR, with productive beta chains retained. CDR3 protein sequences are deduplicated, and each keeps its most common genes and DNA. Recorded for this sample are approximately 110,000 distinct CDR3 sequences; under 30% of them occurred a single time. The ten largest clones represent approximately 10% of the sample.

Here the sequenced sample was PBMCs, mostly from graft donor cells, taken 180 days after TCRalphabeta/CD19-depleted stem cell transplant. The sequence derives from a male patient aged 2-15 years who had a stem cell transplant for chronic granulomatous disease, so the T cells may come from the graft donor. Recombination joined TRBV20-1 with TRBJ2-7, with a tentative D gene TRBD1 over 5 matching bases. The DNA sequence reads TGCAGTGCTAGACCCCAGGGCTACGAGCATTACTTC. The encoded protein is CSARPQGYEHYF.